The 5 T cell receptor beta chains below come from one sample, sequenced in a study of T cell changes during pregnancy in multiple sclerosis. TCRdb keeps only in-frame clones here, not all; method: immunoSEQ multiplex PCR. Seen here are approximately 100,000 clones, 90% to 95% observed once, and the top ten hold approximately 1.2%. The sequencing used peripheral blood, collected in the second trimester of pregnancy. These receptors all stem from a female donor with multiple sclerosis, enrolled in a pregnancy study.

The V gene is TRBV19, the J gene TRBJ1-5; possible D gene TRBD1, 5 bases. In germline, CDR1 is LNHDA, CDR2 SQIVND (reference sequence). This CDR3 contains 13 residues. Trimming removed 5 bases at V and 4 bases at J, with 9 bases between. Here the CDR3 DNA reads TGTGCCAGTAGTTACAGGAGAAATCAGCCCCAGCATTTT. As protein: CASSYRRNQPQHF.

V is TRBV5-1 and J is TRBJ2-7; the match to TRBD1 covers 9 bases. Germline V gene lookup returns CDR1 SGHRS and CDR2 YFSETQ. The trim removed 4 bases at V and 5 bases at J, leaving 10 bases unmatched. The CDR3 covers 15 residues. The CDR3 nucleotides are TGCGCCAGCAGCCGTGGACAGGGGTCGTTCCACGAGCAGTACTTC. Translation: CASSRGQGSFHEQYF.

The chain combines TRBV9 with TRBJ2-7; D possibly corresponds to TRBD1 (6 bases). V gave up 0 bases and J gave up 3 bases, with 10 bases separating them. Germline loops: CDR1 SGDLS, CDR2 YYNGEE. The CDR3 sequence is 14 residues long. The chain's CDR3 is CASSVVPGVYEQYF. CDR3 in DNA: TGTGCCAGCAGCGTAGTGCCAGGGGTCTACGAGCAGTACTTC.

V gene TRBV6-1 combines with J gene TRBJ1-4; D is perhaps TRBD1 (5 bases). The CDR3 has 15 residues. V lost 4 bases and J lost 2, with 11 bases in between. Germline V gene sequence: CDR1 MNHNS, CDR2 SASEGT. Here the CDR3 reads CASSVVGGTNEKLFF. The CDR3 DNA is TGTGCCAGCAGTGTCGTGGGGGGGACTAATGAAAAACTGTTTTTT.

The chain is built from TRBV5-4 and TRBJ1-2; tentatively, D is TRBD1 (6 bases). Germline CDR1 and CDR2: SGHNT and YYREEE (reference sequence). Trimming left V 1 base short and J 3 bases short, with 10 bases between. CDR3 length: 14 amino acids. The CDR3 DNA reads TGTGCCAGCAGCTTGCAGGGGTGGGACTATGGCTACACCTTC. As protein: CASSLQGWDYGYTF.